The clone carrying this T cell receptor (beta chain) was detected ten times or more. Its antigen is as yet unknown. From about 400 ng of RNA, a library with molecular barcoded alpha/delta and beta/gamma adaptors was made. TCRdb re-called the reads through MiXCR, storing one row per CDR3 protein. The sample carries around 40,000 distinct CDR3 sequences, roughly 15% recorded once. The data stem from a study of read filtering for tumor transcriptome and immune sequencing. Findings and limits, study-wide: Approximately 79% of IR-seq clonotypes had a single read, yet these held about 3.4% of reads.

The sequence was obtained from a donor aged 40 or over with multiple myeloma. The sample consisted of a population of CD138-negative cells sorted from bone marrow.

In nucleotides, the CDR3 is TGTGCCAGCAGTAGAATAGCGGGGAAGAATGAGCAGTTCTTC. It yields the protein CASSRIAGKNEQFF. The V and J genes are TRBV6-2 or TRBV6-3 and TRBJ2-1; 8 bases line up with TRBD2. V was pared by 5 bases and J by 7 bases, with 7 bases of the junction left unmatched. The CDR3 totals 14 residues. The V gene's germline CDR1 is MNHEY and CDR2 SVGEGT.